These 27 T cell receptor beta chains originate from one sample sequenced in a study of T cell responses to AZD1222 COVID-19 vaccine. The assay was immunoSEQ multiplex PCR, and TCRdb's table has in-frame clones only and misses some. The repertoire consists of approximately 140,000 clones, with about 89% occurring once and the leading ten covering 2.5% to 3%. Sequencing used peripheral blood, obtained on day 0 of MenACWY control vaccination. The receptors here all came from an adult in good health.

The J gene is TRBJ1-1, the V gene TRBV27, with unresolved D. V lost 2 bases and J 0 bases, leaving 7 bases between the germline ends. CDR1 and CDR2 from the germline V gene are MNHEY and SMNVEV (reference sequence). The CDR3 extends over 14 amino acids. Here the CDR3 reads CASSLTAMNTEAFF. CDR3 DNA sequence: TGTGCCAGCAGTTTAACAGCCATGAACACTGAAGCTTTCTTT.

The chain is built from TRBV3-1 (or the pseudogene TRBV3-2) and TRBJ1-6, with 8 bases matching TRBD1. CDR3 length: 15 residues. V lost 4 bases to trimming and J lost 7 bases; unmatched junction nucleotides: 6. Germline V CDR1 and CDR2: LGHDT, YNNKEL (reference sequence). In nucleotides, the CDR3 is TGTGCCAGCAGCCTCCAGGACAGGGACAATTCACCCCTCCACTTT. Protein product: CASSLQDRDNSPLHF.

The rearrangement uses TRBV30 and TRBJ2-3; 9 nucleotides line up with TRBD2. Germline trimming cut 1 base from V and 0 bases from J; bases unmatched to any gene: 5. The CDR3 is made up of 16 amino acids. CDR1 and CDR2 from the germline V gene are GTSNPN and SVGIG (reference sequence). CDR3 region: CAWSALAGTSTDTQYF. DNA for the CDR3: TGTGCCTGGAGTGCCCTAGCGGGGACAAGCACAGATACGCAGTATTTT.

CDR3 sequence: CASSNTGESGYTF. The CDR3 region has the DNA TGTGCCAGCAGTAATACAGGGGAGTCTGGCTACACCTTC. J is TRBJ1-2 and V is TRBV6-5; TRBD1 matches 7 bases. Germline V gene sequence: CDR1 MNHEY, CDR2 SVGAGI. This CDR3 has 13 residues. V was pared by 5 bases and J by 7 bases, with 7 bases of the junction left unmatched.

J is TRBJ1-2 and V is TRBV5-1, with D possibly matching TRBD1 (6 bases). V was pared by 4 bases and J by 0 bases, with 16 bases between. The CDR3 is made up of 16 amino acids. The germline V gene encodes CDR1 SGHRS and CDR2 YFSETQ. This chain's CDR3 is CASSIQRGVSNYGYTF. CDR3 DNA: TGCGCCAGCAGCATCCAAAGGGGGGTGTCTAACTATGGCTACACCTTC.

The chain joins TRBV7-9 to TRBJ2-7, with D unclear. The germline V gene encodes CDR1 SEHNR and CDR2 FQNEAQ (reference sequence). CDR3 length: 13 amino acids. V gave up 3 bases and J gave up 3 bases, with 9 bases separating them. The CDR3 DNA follows: TGTGCCAGCAGCTTTGTAGGAGACTACGAGCAGTACTTC. Translating gives CASSFVGDYEQYF.

The chain recombines TRBV7-3 with TRBJ2-2, with 8 nucleotides matching TRBD2. CDR3 length: 17 residues. The germline V gene has CDR1 SGHTA and CDR2 FQGTGA. V shed 4 bases and J 4 bases; nucleotides not matched to a gene: 11. CDR3 loop: CASSSRRAGGVTGELFF. The CDR3 region has the DNA TGTGCCAGCAGCTCCCGACGGGCGGGAGGTGTCACCGGGGAGCTGTTTTTT.

V gene TRBV27 combines with J gene TRBJ1-2; perhaps TRBD1 as D (5 bases). From germline, CDR1 is MNHEY and CDR2 SMNVEV (reference sequence). This CDR3 has 12 amino acids. V lost 4 bases and J lost 6, with 9 bases in between. This chain's CDR3 is CASSSWGDGYTF. The CDR3 region has the DNA TGTGCCAGCAGTTCTTGGGGGGATGGCTACACCTTC.

In its sample, this clone was seen once. The chain couples TRBV7-2 to TRBJ1-2; perhaps TRBD1 as D (6 bases). This CDR3 has 14 residues. V was cut by 5 bases and J by 3 bases, with 13 bases left in between. Germline V gene lookup returns CDR1 SGHTA and CDR2 FQGNSA. The CDR3 DNA is TGTGCCAGCAGCCCACGGGGGCAGTACTATGGCTACACCTTC. Amino acids: CASSPRGQYYGYTF.

The rearrangement uses TRBV7-2 and TRBJ2-7; a weak D match, TRBD2 (5 bases). The CDR3 covers 16 residues. With 0 bases removed from V and 0 bases from J, the gap between germline ends came to 12 bases. The germline V gene has CDR1 SGHTA and CDR2 FQGNSA. The CDR3 sequence: CASSLATSSPSYEQYF. CDR3 coding DNA: TGTGCCAGCAGCTTAGCTACTAGTTCGCCCTCCTACGAGCAGTACTTC.

This clone occurred once. J is TRBJ2-3 and V is TRBV18; no firm D call. The germline V and J ends were trimmed by 0 bases and 1 base, with 11 bases remaining between them. The V gene's germline CDR1 is KGHSH and CDR2 LQKENI. The length of the CDR3 is 16 residues. The CDR3, as DNA: TGTGCCAGCTCACCACCGGTGGGTGTCGGCACAGATACGCAGTATTTT. Amino acid sequence: CASSPPVGVGTDTQYF.

The chain uses TRBV11-2 and TRBJ2-3; D not certain. Germline CDR1 is SGHAT and CDR2 is FQNNGV. The CDR3 covers 13 residues. Trimming removed 1 base from V and 3 bases from J, with 5 bases in between. This CDR3 is CASSLGRTDTQYF. CDR3 nucleotides: TGTGCCAGCAGCTTAGGCAGGACAGATACGCAGTATTTT.

V gene TRBV7-2 combines with J gene TRBJ2-2, with D possibly matching TRBD2 (6 bases). The V gene lost 1 base and the J gene lost 5 bases, with 14 bases spanning the gap. The CDR3 spans 16 residues. Germline V gives CDR1 SGHTA, CDR2 FQGNSA. The CDR3 DNA reads TGTGCCAGCAGCTTAGGTTCCCGGGCGGGGACCGGGGAGCTGTTTTTT. Residues: CASSLGSRAGTGELFF.

This sequence joins TRBV24-1 and TRBJ2-1; 7 bases align to TRBD1. The CDR3 loop spans 14 amino acids. The V segment lost 4 bases and the J segment 6 bases; nucleotides outside the gene matches: 5. Germline-derived CDR1 and CDR2 are KGHDR and SFDVKD. The CDR3 protein is CATSELTGTNEQFF. DNA for the CDR3: TGTGCCACCAGTGAGTTGACAGGGACCAATGAGCAGTTCTTC.

The genes are TRBV2 and TRBJ1-5; no clear D gene. Germline V gives CDR1 SNHLY, CDR2 FYNNEI. V was shortened by 6 bases and J by 0 bases, with 6 bases between the two germline ends. This CDR3 is 13 amino acids long. The CDR3 loop reads CASRDYSNQPQHF. The DNA for the CDR3 is TGTGCCAGCAGGGATTATAGCAATCAGCCCCAGCATTTT.

This clone was recorded a few times. J is TRBJ1-1 and V is TRBV7-2; 9 bases agree with TRBD1. The CDR3 extends over 15 amino acids. The germline V gene encodes CDR1 SGHTA and CDR2 FQGNSA. J lost 8 bases, V lost 3 bases, and 10 bases had no gene match. CDR3 DNA sequence: TGTGCCAGCAGCTTTGTCCCGGGACAGGGAGGGGAAGCTTTCTTT. It specifies CASSFVPGQGGEAFF.

The chain couples TRBV4-1 to TRBJ1-1; tentatively, D is TRBD1 (5 bases). Germline CDR1 reads MGHRA; CDR2 reads YSYEKL. This CDR3 has 17 residues. V lost 0 bases, J lost 1 base, and 15 bases lay in between. CDR3 region: CASSQEGAGRKNTEAFF. The CDR3 region has the DNA TGCGCCAGCAGCCAAGAAGGGGCAGGGCGGAAGAACACTGAAGCTTTCTTT.

The genes are TRBV7-9 and TRBJ2-1; TRBD2 agrees at 7 bases. Germline V CDR1 and CDR2: SEHNR, FQNEAQ (reference sequence). The CDR3 runs to 16 residues. The V segment lost 4 bases and the J segment 4 bases; nucleotides outside the gene matches: 10. CDR3 amino acids: CASSSPGLHQYNEQFF. The CDR3 nucleotides are TGTGCCAGCAGCTCGCCGGGACTACATCAATACAATGAGCAGTTCTTC. Full variable domain (missing parts from reference TRBV7-9 and TRBJ2-1): DTGVSQNPRHKITKRGQNVTFRCDPISEHNRLYWYRQTLGQGPEFLTYFQNEAQLEKSRLLSDRFSAERPKGSFSTLEIQRTEQGDSAMYLCASSSPGLHQYNEQFFGPGTRLTVL.

The chain links TRBV7-9 to TRBJ1-6; D is possibly TRBD1 (6 bases). There are 15 residues in the CDR3. Trimming stripped 0 bases from V and 9 bases from J, with 12 bases between. Germline V gene sequence: CDR1 SEHNR, CDR2 FQNEAQ (reference sequence). In DNA form, the CDR3 reads TGTGCCAGCAGCTTAGCGGCTGGGGGCGGTTCACCCCTCCACTTT. Translated, it gives CASSLAAGGGSPLHF.

This clone came up a few times. This chain uses TRBV10-3 with TRBJ2-7; TRBD2 is a possible D gene (6 bases). The CDR3 sequence is 14 residues long. Trimming removed 6 bases from V and 5 bases from J, with 17 bases in between. In germline, CDR1 is ENHRY, CDR2 SYGVKD. The CDR3 nucleotides read TGTGCCATCAGGGGACTTAAGGGCCTCAACGAGCAGTACTTC. It yields the protein CAIRGLKGLNEQYF.

This clone showed up just a few times. The chain uses TRBV6-6 and TRBJ1-2; D ambiguous. The CDR3 extends over 12 amino acids. The V gene lost 6 bases and the J gene lost 3 bases, with 8 bases spanning the gap. Germline V lookup: CDR1 MNHNY, CDR2 SVGAGI (reference sequence). Written as DNA, the CDR3 is TGTGCCAGCAGGCTGAGAGACTATGGCTACACCTTC. This sequence encodes CASRLRDYGYTF.

V is TRBV5-1 and J is TRBJ1-2, with 9 bases lining up with TRBD1. The V gene's germline CDR1 is SGHRS and CDR2 YFSETQ. With 6 bases clipped from V and 5 bases from J, the junction kept 17 bases outside the gene matches. This CDR3 has 17 residues. The CDR3 DNA follows: TGCGCCAGCACCCTCGCGGTTCCGGGACAGGGTTTTTATGGCTACACCTTC. Protein: CASTLAVPGQGFYGYTF.

The genes are TRBV19 and TRBJ1-3; TRBD1 might be the D (6 bases). This CDR3 is built from 14 residues. Trimming took 6 bases from V and 2 from J, leaving 11 bases between them. Germline loops: CDR1 LNHDA, CDR2 SQIVND (reference sequence). CDR3 amino acids: CASSPYRAGNTIYF. CDR3 bases: TGTGCCAGTAGCCCATACAGGGCTGGAAACACCATATATTTT.

The CDR3, as DNA: TGTGCCATCAGTGAGGGGTCAGGGTTTGAAGCTTTCTTT. Residues: CAISEGSGFEAFF. The rearrangement links TRBV10-3 to TRBJ1-1; D possibly corresponds to TRBD1 (5 bases). Trimming took 2 bases from V and 7 from J, leaving 11 bases between them. Per the germline V gene, CDR1 is ENHRY and CDR2 is SYGVKD. This CDR3 has 13 residues.

The chain links TRBV29-1 to TRBJ1-1, with D maybe TRBD1 (6 bases). Germline V lookup: CDR1 SQVTM, CDR2 ANQGSEA. This CDR3 region has 13 residues. Between the trimmed V and J ends, which lost 5 bases and 2 bases, there was a span of 12 bases. In DNA, the CDR3 is TGCAGCGTTAGAGGGGGTCCAAACACTGAAGCTTTCTTT. Its protein product is CSVRGGPNTEAFF.

This chain links TRBV7-9 with TRBJ2-7; 9 positions match TRBD1. Trimming removed 1 base from V and 3 bases from J; junction bases left unmatched: 1. Germline lookup yields CDR1 SEHNR and CDR2 FQNEAQ (reference sequence). CDR3 length equals 14 residues. The CDR3 nucleotides read TGTGCCAGCAGCTTAGGGACAGGGGTCTACGAGCAGTACTTC. Translating it yields CASSLGTGVYEQYF.

V and J are TRBV5-1 and TRBJ2-7; 8 positions match TRBD1. The CDR3 spans 14 residues. The germline CDR1 and CDR2 sequences are SGHRS and YFSETQ. The trim removed 2 bases at V and 4 bases at J, leaving 5 bases unmatched. CDR3 nucleotide sequence: TGCGCCAGCAGCTTCGACAGGGGTACGTACGAGCAGTACTTC. This translates into CASSFDRGTYEQYF.